This T cell receptor (beta chain) was identified during a study of vaccination effects on CD4 cells after COVID-19. Study in general: Expansion with viral peptide pools was applied to antigen-specific CD4+ T cells by the ViraFEST assay prior to sequencing.

Some clones are missing from TCRdb's copy, which holds only in-frame ones; the method was immunoSEQ multiplex PCR. The sample lists roughly 60,000 clones; under 80% were seen once. Trimming left V 3 bases short and J 8 bases short, with 10 bases between. This CDR3 region has 12 residues. Per the germline V gene, CDR1 is KGHSH and CDR2 is LQKENI. Isolation of CD4+ T cells took place after nine to ten days of culture. PCR confirmed that the person was infected with SARS-CoV-2 between March and December 2020. In the cultures, half the medium was exchanged for IL-2 medium on days 3 and 7. The sample holds a few counts of this clone. Its antigen is undetermined.

Specimen: CD4+ T cells from PBMCs cultured without peptide, collected before COVID-19 vaccination. This chain links TRBV18 with TRBJ1-2; no clear D gene. The source of this sequence is a human donor who had a prior SARS-CoV-2 infection. CDR3: CASSPGHPGYTF. The CDR3 bases are TGTGCCAGCTCACCCGGGCACCCCGGCTACACCTTC.